Listed here is a single T cell receptor beta chain. This CDR3 region has 14 residues. The germline V and J ends were trimmed by 0 bases and 3 bases, with 5 bases remaining between them. The germline V gene has CDR1 MNHEY and CDR2 SMNVEV (reference sequence). Profiling relied on immunoSEQ multiplex PCR, and the TCRdb table lists in-frame clones only, not all of them. The sample includes tens of thousands of clones, 80% to 85% of them seen just once. This entry comes from a study of OX40 agonist ivuxolimab in advanced cancers. Background on the study: Patients were treated with ivuxolimab, an agonistic anti-OX40 (CD134) antibody.

Patients with autoimmune history or systemic immunosuppression were excluded. On cycle 4 day 1 and cycle 7 day 1, as well as at baseline, blood was sampled. The starting material was CD4+ or CD8+ T cells sorted from blood, obtained in a trial of the OX40 agonist ivuxolimab. The V call is TRBV27, the J call TRBJ2-2, with D unresolved. This receptor was taken from an adult with an advanced solid tumor such as melanoma, head and neck, liver or kidney cancer. The CDR3 nucleotides are TGTGCCAGCAGTTTATCGGGCCACACCGGGGAGCTGTTTTTT. Encoded protein: CASSLSGHTGELFF.